What follows describes a single T cell receptor (beta chain). Its specificity is unknown. J was trimmed by 2 bases and V by 4 bases; bases with no gene match: 7. The CDR3 is 16 amino acids. Looked up from germline, CDR1 is SGHTA and CDR2 is FQGNSA. These data come from a study of cytomegalovirus exposure and HLA in healthy donors. PCR employed 60 Vbeta and 13 Jbeta primers. Method: immunoSEQ multiplex PCR; TCRdb's copy keeps in-frame clones and lacks some. Of more than 100,000 clones listed, 60% to 80% were seen once; the top ten hold 0.9% to 1.2%. Study results and caveats: Some TCR beta chains (around 160 of them) were listed as cytomegalovirus-associated. Later genetic work tied a missense DCLRE1C variant to beta-chain V and J trimming. Only CMV serostatus was available as immune exposure information.

This chain connects TRBV7-2 to TRBJ2-3, with 9 bases lining up with TRBD2. This TCR was sampled from a male donor in good health and CMV-seronegative. Sequenced input: PBMCs. CDR3 protein: CASSYQAGGITDTQYF. The CDR3 DNA is TGTGCCAGCAGCTATCAGGCGGGGGGGATCACAGATACGCAGTATTTT.